This TCR beta chain was recovered during a study of graft-versus-host responses after intestinal transplantation. Measured with immunoSEQ multiplex PCR; TCRdb has only the in-frame clones, and not every one. The sample shows more than 12,000 clones, about 28% of them seen only once. V shed 6 bases and J 0 bases; nucleotides not matched to a gene: 12. The CDR3 is 18 residues long. Germline V CDR1 and CDR2: KGHSH, LQKENI. This clonotype was sampled from a human patient who received an intestinal transplant. This material consisted of alloreactive CD4+ T cells from a mixed lymphocyte reaction culture, taken before intestinal transplant. Subset noted: CFSE-low proliferating T cells sorted from approximately six-day pre-transplant mixed lymphocyte reaction (GvH or HvG direction). This chain uses TRBV18 with TRBJ2-4; 9 bases fit TRBD2. The CDR3 DNA reads TGTGCCAGCTCCCCAAAACTAGCGGGTGGTATAGCCAAAAACATTCAGTACTTC. Protein: CASSPKLAGGIAKNIQYF.